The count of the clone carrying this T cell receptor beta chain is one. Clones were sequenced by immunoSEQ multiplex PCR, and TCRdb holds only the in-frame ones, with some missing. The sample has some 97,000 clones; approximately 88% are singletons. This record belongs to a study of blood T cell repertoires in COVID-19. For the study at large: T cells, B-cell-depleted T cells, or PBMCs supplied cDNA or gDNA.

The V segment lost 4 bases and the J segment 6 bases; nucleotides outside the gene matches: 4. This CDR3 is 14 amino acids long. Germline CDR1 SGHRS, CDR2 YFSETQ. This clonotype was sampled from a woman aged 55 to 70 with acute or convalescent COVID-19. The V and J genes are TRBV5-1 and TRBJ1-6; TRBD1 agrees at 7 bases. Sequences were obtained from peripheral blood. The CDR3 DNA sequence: TGCGCCAGCAGCCCGGGACAGCTTAATTCACCCCTCCACTTT. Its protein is CASSPGQLNSPLHF.